This TCR beta chain derives from a study of patients and donors after allogeneic stem cell transplantation. The sample holds many counts of this clonotype. Each CDR3 protein gets one entry after TCRdb re-called the RT-PCR reads with MiXCR. This table holds more than 9,000 distinct CDR3 sequences, less than 25% found once. The CDR3 runs 15 residues. V lost 1 base and J 0 bases, leaving 7 bases between the germline ends. Germline-derived CDR1 and CDR2 are SEHNR and FQNEAQ (reference sequence). This clonotype originated in a human donor who was either an allogeneic HSCT recipient or a stem cell or donor lymphocyte infusion donor (not recorded which). It is not recorded whose cells these are; they may come from a transplant donor. This rearrangement joins TRBV7-9 to TRBJ2-1; D is unresolved. Sequencing was performed on blood, either unsorted or a sorted T cell fraction (not recorded which). CDR3 nucleotide sequence: TGTGCCAGCAGCTTAGAGCTCAACTCCTACAATGAGCAGTTCTTC. Protein: CASSLELNSYNEQFF.